The rows below give T cell receptor beta chains drawn from one sample of a study of T cell changes during pregnancy in multiple sclerosis. Here immunoSEQ multiplex PCR was the method, and the copy in TCRdb shows in-frame clones only, minus some. The repertoire consists of around 69,000 clones, with approximately 90% occurring once and the leading ten covering about 2.5%. This material consisted of peripheral blood, taken in the first trimester of pregnancy. Every receptor here comes from a female donor with multiple sclerosis, enrolled in a pregnancy study. CDR3s include the opening cysteine and the closing phenylalanine or tryptophan. Fields, in order: CDR3 DNA, CDR3 protein, V gene, J gene, clone size, D gene. A D gene is named only where the DNA matches it firmly. Some rows mark clone size as missing; the rest say once, few, many or name a class of expanded clone.

CDR3 DNA: TGTGCCAGCAGTTTAAGGTCTAGCGTGCATGAGCAGTTCTTC
CDR3 protein: CASSLRSSVHEQFF
V gene: TRBV28
J gene: TRBJ2-1
clone size: .
D gene: .

CDR3 DNA: TGTGCCAGCAGCCCAGATCTGGGGGCCAACGTCCTGACTTTC
CDR3 protein: CASSPDLGANVLTF
V gene: TRBV7-2
J gene: TRBJ2-6
clone size: .
D gene: .

CDR3 DNA: TGTGCCAGTCGCCGGGACAGGGGGCACGAGCAGTACTTC
CDR3 protein: CASRRDRGHEQYF
V gene: TRBV28
J gene: TRBJ2-7
clone size: .
D gene: TRBD1

CDR3 DNA: TGTGCCAGCAGGCCGACTAGCGGGTTTGCCTACGAGCAGTACTTC
CDR3 protein: CASRPTSGFAYEQYF
V gene: TRBV7-2
J gene: TRBJ2-7
clone size: once
D gene: TRBD2

CDR3 DNA: TGTGCCACCAGCTCGGGGGGGAGCTCCTACGAGCAGTACTTC
CDR3 protein: CATSSGGSSYEQYF
V gene: TRBV15
J gene: TRBJ2-7
clone size: .
D gene: TRBD2

CDR3 DNA: TGTGCCAGCAGCTTCACAGGTGGTGGGATACGTGGGCAGTACTTC
CDR3 protein: CASSFTGGGIRGQYF
V gene: TRBV5-4
J gene: TRBJ2-7
clone size: .
D gene: .

CDR3 DNA: TGTGCCAGCAGTTCGGGACAGCATACGCAGTATTTT
CDR3 protein: CASSSGQHTQYF
V gene: TRBV28
J gene: TRBJ2-3
clone size: .
D gene: TRBD1

CDR3 DNA: TGTGCCAGCACTAGCGGGGCCACTAAGAATGAGCAGTTCTTC
CDR3 protein: CASTSGATKNEQFF
V gene: TRBV5-4
J gene: TRBJ2-1
clone size: .
D gene: TRBD2

CDR3 DNA: TGTGCCAGCAGCCCGACAGGGGGAAATGAAAAACTGTTTTTT
CDR3 protein: CASSPTGGNEKLFF
V gene: TRBV7-9
J gene: TRBJ1-4
clone size: .
D gene: TRBD1

CDR3 DNA: TGTGCCAGTAGTAGCCCTTTGGGGCGGGAGGTGGGAGATACGCAGTATTTT
CDR3 protein: CASSSPLGREVGDTQYF
V gene: TRBV19
J gene: TRBJ2-3
clone size: .
D gene: TRBD2

CDR3 DNA: TGCGCCAGCAGCTTGTATACCCGGGAGAACTACAATGAGCAGTTCTTC
CDR3 protein: CASSLYTRENYNEQFF
V gene: TRBV5-1
J gene: TRBJ2-1
clone size: .
D gene: .

CDR3 DNA: TGTGCCAGCAGCTTAGGAGGGGGCCACAGGAGGTCGGGGGAAGAGACCCAGTACTTC
CDR3 protein: CASSLGGGHRRSGEETQYF
V gene: TRBV7-6
J gene: TRBJ2-5
clone size: .
D gene: .

CDR3 DNA: TGTGCCAGCAGCGCAGGGGGGTCGGAGACCCAGTACTTC
CDR3 protein: CASSAGGSETQYF
V gene: TRBV5-8
J gene: TRBJ2-5
clone size: .
D gene: .

CDR3 DNA: TGTGCCAGCAGTTACGTGAGGTTTTCTAGCACAGATACGCAGTATTTT
CDR3 protein: CASSYVRFSSTDTQYF
V gene: TRBV6-5
J gene: TRBJ2-3
clone size: .
D gene: .

CDR3 DNA: TGTGCCAGCAGTTTACGGCGGACAGGCTCCTCCTACGAGCAGTACTTC
CDR3 protein: CASSLRRTGSSYEQYF
V gene: TRBV28
J gene: TRBJ2-7
clone size: .
D gene: TRBD1

CDR3 DNA: TGTGCCAGCAGCCTCGAAGCTAGCGGGAGAGTGGCCGGGGAGCTGTTTTTT
CDR3 protein: CASSLEASGRVAGELFF
V gene: TRBV7-2
J gene: TRBJ2-2
clone size: .
D gene: TRBD2

CDR3 DNA: TGTGCCAGCAGCGAGCCCCGGAGGGAATTTGGCTACAATGAGCAGTTCTTC
CDR3 protein: CASSEPRREFGYNEQFF
V gene: TRBV4-2
J gene: TRBJ2-1
clone size: .
D gene: .

CDR3 DNA: TGTGCCAGCAGCGTAACTGCCAGCGGCTACAATGAGCAGTTCTTC
CDR3 protein: CASSVTASGYNEQFF
V gene: TRBV9
J gene: TRBJ2-1
clone size: once
D gene: .

CDR3 DNA: TGTGCCAGTAGTATAAATCGGGGGGCTGAAGCTTTCTTT
CDR3 protein: CASSINRGAEAFF
V gene: TRBV19
J gene: TRBJ1-1
clone size: .
D gene: .

CDR3 DNA: TGCGCCAGCAGCCGGACAGGGTGGGACTACAATGAGCAGTTCTTC
CDR3 protein: CASSRTGWDYNEQFF
V gene: TRBV5-1
J gene: TRBJ2-1
clone size: .
D gene: TRBD1

CDR3 DNA: TGTGCCAGCAGCACCCGGACTAGCGGAGCTTACAATGAGCAGTTCTTC
CDR3 protein: CASSTRTSGAYNEQFF
V gene: TRBV7-9
J gene: TRBJ2-1
clone size: .
D gene: TRBD2

CDR3 DNA: TGTGCCAGCAGCTATCGACAGGGGTCGAACACCGGGGAGCTGTTTTTT
CDR3 protein: CASSYRQGSNTGELFF
V gene: TRBV7-3
J gene: TRBJ2-2
clone size: .
D gene: TRBD1

CDR3 DNA: TGTGCCAGCAGTGAATCGGGCGGGAGGGAGACCCAGTACTTC
CDR3 protein: CASSESGGRETQYF
V gene: TRBV2
J gene: TRBJ2-5
clone size: .
D gene: TRBD2

CDR3 DNA: TGTGCCAGCAGTGTGGGGACAGAAGGGGCTTTCTTT
CDR3 protein: CASSVGTEGAFF
V gene: TRBV2
J gene: TRBJ1-1
clone size: .
D gene: TRBD1

CDR3 DNA: TGTGCCAGTAGTGCCCTGACAGGGTCCAATCAGCCCCAGCATTTT
CDR3 protein: CASSALTGSNQPQHF
V gene: TRBV19
J gene: TRBJ1-5
clone size: .
D gene: TRBD1

CDR3 DNA: TGTGCCAGCAGCTTTAGGGGACTACCTACCTACGAGCAGTACTTC
CDR3 protein: CASSFRGLPTYEQYF
V gene: TRBV7-2
J gene: TRBJ2-7
clone size: .
D gene: TRBD2